This passage covers 14 T cell receptor beta chains from one sample sequenced in a study of OX40 agonist ivuxolimab in advanced cancers. This table comes from immunoSEQ multiplex PCR, and its TCRdb copy is limited to in-frame clones, with some not included. The profile covers tens of thousands of clones, with approximately 84% appearing a single time and approximately 13% taken by the ten largest. Here the sequenced sample was CD4+ or CD8+ T cells sorted from blood, taken in a trial of the OX40 agonist ivuxolimab. All receptors derive from an adult with an advanced solid tumor such as melanoma, head and neck, liver or kidney cancer.

This chain uses TRBV5-1 with TRBJ2-2; 12 bases match TRBD2. This CDR3 spans 16 amino acids. Germline V gene sequence: CDR1 SGHRS, CDR2 YFSETQ. V trimming: 4 bases; J trimming: 1 base; junction bases outside the gene matches: 2. The CDR3 region is CASSVTSGRNTGELFF. The DNA of the CDR3 is TGCGCCAGCAGCGTGACTAGCGGGAGGAACACCGGGGAGCTGTTTTTT. The variable domain in full, with the rest retrieved from reference TRBV5-1 and TRBJ2-2, is KAGVTQTPRYLIKTRGQQVTLSCSPISGHRSVSWYQQTPGQGLQFLFEYFSETQRNKGNFPGRFSGRQFSNSRSEMNVSTLELGDSALYLCASSVTSGRNTGELFFGEGSRLTVL.

Written as DNA, the CDR3 is TGTGCCATTCACCGGGACCCTTTCAGCTCTGGGGCCAACGTCCTGACTTTC. Translated, it gives CAIHRDPFSSGANVLTF. This chain joins TRBV7-9 and TRBJ2-6; D could derive from TRBD1 or TRBD2 (5 bases each). This CDR3 comprises 17 residues. V was trimmed by 10 bases and J by 0 bases, leaving 19 bases between them. CDR1 is SEHNR, CDR2 FQNEAQ, per germline (reference sequence).

The rearrangement uses TRBV15 and TRBJ2-2; D might be TRBD1 (6 bases). Trimming left V 5 bases short and J 4 bases short, with 14 bases between. Germline CDR1 reads LNHNV; CDR2 reads YYDKDF (reference sequence). This CDR3 is built from 15 residues. The CDR3 loop is CATSLTGTSTGELFF. DNA for the CDR3: TGTGCCACCAGCCTTACCGGGACATCCACCGGGGAGCTGTTTTTT.

Only a few counts were recorded for this clone. The sample holds other DNA sequences that translate to the same CDR3. This chain joins TRBV5-4 and TRBJ2-5; D possibly corresponds to TRBD2 (5 bases). The CDR3 is made up of 13 amino acids. CDR1 SGHNT and CDR2 YYREEE come from the germline V gene (reference sequence). The germline V and J ends were trimmed by 2 bases and 5 bases, with 10 bases remaining between them. The CDR3 loop reads CASSLPGGETQYF. The CDR3 coding sequence is TGTGCCAGCAGCTTACCGGGCGGGGAGACCCAGTACTTC. The complete variable domain, with remaining parts taken from reference TRBV5-4 and TRBJ2-5, reads ETGVTQSPTHLIKTRGQQVTLRCSSQSGHNTVSWYQQALGQGPQFIFQYYREEENGRGNFPPRFSGLQFPNYSSELNVNALELDDSALYLCASSLPGGETQYFGPGTRLLVL.

CDR3 nucleotides: TGTGCCAGCAGCTTAGGAGACAGGGACCATGAGCAGTTCTTC. Protein: CASSLGDRDHEQFF. V is TRBV7-2 and J is TRBJ2-1, with TRBD1 matching 7 bases. CDR3 length: 14 amino acids. V shed 1 base and J 8 bases; nucleotides not matched to a gene: 5. The V gene's germline CDR1 is SGHTA and CDR2 FQGNSA.

The rearrangement joins TRBV7-3 to TRBJ2-5, with TRBD1 as a possible D gene (7 bases). V was clipped by 5 bases and J by 0 bases, with 16 bases between them. Germline assignment: CDR1 SGHTA and CDR2 FQGTGA. The CDR3 sequence is 16 residues long. CDR3 coding DNA: TGTGCCAGCAGCCAGGGGGGACACCCTTACCAAGAGACCCAGTACTTC. This sequence encodes CASSQGGHPYQETQYF.

The gene calls are TRBV7-2 and TRBJ2-1; tentative D call: TRBD1 (6 bases). The CDR3 has 16 amino acids. Trimming stripped 6 bases from V and 7 bases from J, with 22 bases between. Per germline, CDR1 SGHTA and CDR2 FQGNSA. CDR3: CASRTMGAGERNEQFF. CDR3 nucleotides: TGTGCCAGCAGGACAATGGGGGCAGGGGAGAGGAATGAGCAGTTCTTC.

The V and J genes are TRBV19 and TRBJ2-2; weak D call: TRBD1 (5 bases). CDR1 is LNHDA, CDR2 SQIVND, per germline (reference sequence). This CDR3 has 14 residues. This CDR3 is CAVGQGSDTGELFF. CDR3 nucleotides: TGTGCGGTCGGGCAGGGAAGCGACACCGGGGAGCTGTTTTTT.

The chain couples TRBV18 to TRBJ1-5, with 7 bases identical to TRBD1. This CDR3 comprises 17 residues. Germline V gives CDR1 KGHSH, CDR2 LQKENI. V trimming: 0 bases; J trimming: 4 bases; junction bases outside the gene matches: 9. CDR3 sequence (DNA): TGTGCCAGCTCACCACCGAGGCAGGGGGTGATAAATCAGCCCCAGCATTTT. This encodes CASSPPRQGVINQPQHF.

The chain is built from TRBV21-1 and TRBJ2-6; the table calls TRBD2, which could not be checked here. TRBV21-1 is given as a pseudogene. This CDR3 comprises 15 residues. The CDR3 is CASPLALSGANVLTF. The CDR3 DNA is TGTGCCAGCCCACTAGCTCTCTCTGGGGCCAACGTCCTGACTTTC.

The V and J genes are TRBV15 and TRBJ1-2; 9 nucleotides agree with TRBD1. Germline V gene data show CDR1 as LNHNV and CDR2 as YYDKDF (reference sequence). V lost 4 bases, J lost 0 bases, and 3 bases stayed unmatched. The CDR3 consists of 15 residues. The CDR3 DNA is TGTGCCACCAGCATCCGACAGGGGGCTAACTATGGCTACACCTTC. The encoded protein is CATSIRQGANYGYTF.

The gene calls are TRBV5-6 and TRBJ2-1, with 11 bases matching TRBD1. With V trimmed by 3 bases and J by 5 bases, 13 bases remained unmatched. CDR3 length: 18 residues. The V gene's germline CDR1 is SGHDT and CDR2 YYEEEE. The CDR3 bases are TGTGCCAGCAGCTCGAATTTCCGGGACAGGGGGATGAACAATGAGCAGTTCTTC. Translating gives CASSSNFRDRGMNNEQFF. Full variable domain (outside the CDR3, taken from reference TRBV5-6 and TRBJ2-1): DAGVTQSPTHLIKTRGQQVTLRCSPKSGHDTVSWYQQALGQGPQFIFQYYEEEERQRGNFPDRFSGHQFPNYSSELNVNALLLGDSALYLCASSSNFRDRGMNNEQFFGPGTRLTVL.

The V gene is TRBV11-2, the J gene TRBJ2-7; 7 nucleotides agree with TRBD2. The CDR3 length is 15 residues. J was trimmed by 4 bases and V by 5 bases; bases with no gene match: 11. The V gene's germline CDR1 is SGHAT and CDR2 FQNNGV. CDR3 sequence: CASSNPLAGVYEQYF. The CDR3 DNA reads TGTGCCAGCAGCAACCCTCTCGCGGGAGTATACGAGCAGTACTTC.

The V and J genes are TRBV10-3 and TRBJ2-1, with TRBD1 matching over 9 bases. The germline V gene has CDR1 ENHRY and CDR2 SYGVKD. The CDR3 extends over 14 amino acids. The junction had 5 bases not matched to a gene; V was cut back by 2 bases and J by 9 bases. The CDR3 loop is CAISEGQGIGEQFF. Written as DNA, the CDR3 is TGTGCCATCAGTGAGGGACAGGGGATTGGTGAGCAGTTCTTC.